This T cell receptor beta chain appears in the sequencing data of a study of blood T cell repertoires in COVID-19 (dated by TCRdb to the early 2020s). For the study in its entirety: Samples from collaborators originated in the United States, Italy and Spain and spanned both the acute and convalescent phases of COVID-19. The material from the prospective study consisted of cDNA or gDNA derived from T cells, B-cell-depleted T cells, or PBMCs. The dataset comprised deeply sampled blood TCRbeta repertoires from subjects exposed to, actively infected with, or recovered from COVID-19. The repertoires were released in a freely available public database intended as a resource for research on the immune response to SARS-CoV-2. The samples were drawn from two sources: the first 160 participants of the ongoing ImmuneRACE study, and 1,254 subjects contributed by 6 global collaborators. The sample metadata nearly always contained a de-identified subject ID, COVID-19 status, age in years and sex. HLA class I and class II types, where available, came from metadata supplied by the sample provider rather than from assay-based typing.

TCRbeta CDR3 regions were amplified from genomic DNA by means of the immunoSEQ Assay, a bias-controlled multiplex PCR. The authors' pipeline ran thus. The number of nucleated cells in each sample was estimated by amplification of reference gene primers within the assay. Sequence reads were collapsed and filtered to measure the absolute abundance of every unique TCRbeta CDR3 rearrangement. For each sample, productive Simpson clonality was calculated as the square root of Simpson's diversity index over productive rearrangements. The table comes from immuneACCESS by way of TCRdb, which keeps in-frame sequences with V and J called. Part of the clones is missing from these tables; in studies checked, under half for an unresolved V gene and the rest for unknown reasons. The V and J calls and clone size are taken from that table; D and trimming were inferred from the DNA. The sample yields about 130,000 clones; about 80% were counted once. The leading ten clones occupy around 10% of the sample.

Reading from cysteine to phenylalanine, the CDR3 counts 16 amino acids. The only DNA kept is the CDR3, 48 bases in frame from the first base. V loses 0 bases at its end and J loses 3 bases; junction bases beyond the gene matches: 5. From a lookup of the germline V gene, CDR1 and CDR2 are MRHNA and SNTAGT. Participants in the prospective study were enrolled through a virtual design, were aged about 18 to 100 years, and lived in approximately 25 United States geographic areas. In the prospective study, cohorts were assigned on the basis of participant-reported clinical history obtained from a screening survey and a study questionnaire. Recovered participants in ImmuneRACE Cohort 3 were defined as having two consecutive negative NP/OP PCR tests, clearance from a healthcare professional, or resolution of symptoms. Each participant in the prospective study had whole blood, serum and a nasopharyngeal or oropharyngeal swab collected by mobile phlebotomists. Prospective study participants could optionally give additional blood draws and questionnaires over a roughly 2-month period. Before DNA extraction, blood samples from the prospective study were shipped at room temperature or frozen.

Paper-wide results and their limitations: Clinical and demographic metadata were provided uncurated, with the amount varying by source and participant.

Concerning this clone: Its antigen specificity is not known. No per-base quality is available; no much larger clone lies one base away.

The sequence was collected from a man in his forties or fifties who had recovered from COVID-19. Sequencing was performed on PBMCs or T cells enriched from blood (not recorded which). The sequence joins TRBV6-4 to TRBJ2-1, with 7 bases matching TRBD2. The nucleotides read TGTGCCAGCAGTGACTCAGGCGGGGGTATCTACAATGAGCAGTTCTTC. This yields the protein CASSDSGGGIYNEQFF.